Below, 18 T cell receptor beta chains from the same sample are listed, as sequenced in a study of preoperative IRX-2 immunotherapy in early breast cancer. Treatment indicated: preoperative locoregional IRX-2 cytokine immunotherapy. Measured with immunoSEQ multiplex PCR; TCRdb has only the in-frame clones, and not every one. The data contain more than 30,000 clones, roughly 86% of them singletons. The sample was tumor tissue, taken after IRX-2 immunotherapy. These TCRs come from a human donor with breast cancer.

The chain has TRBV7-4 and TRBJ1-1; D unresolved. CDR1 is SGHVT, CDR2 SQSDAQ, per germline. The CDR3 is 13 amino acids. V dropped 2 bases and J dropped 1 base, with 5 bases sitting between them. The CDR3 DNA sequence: TGTGCCAGCAGCTTAACAGAGAACACTGAAGCTTTCTTT. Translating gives CASSLTENTEAFF.

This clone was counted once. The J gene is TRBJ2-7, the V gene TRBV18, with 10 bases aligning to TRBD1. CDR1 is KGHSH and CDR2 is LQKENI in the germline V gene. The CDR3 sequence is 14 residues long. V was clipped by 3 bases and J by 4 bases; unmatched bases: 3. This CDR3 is CASSPGTGVYEQYF. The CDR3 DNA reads TGTGCCAGCTCACCCGGGACAGGGGTGTACGAGCAGTACTTC.

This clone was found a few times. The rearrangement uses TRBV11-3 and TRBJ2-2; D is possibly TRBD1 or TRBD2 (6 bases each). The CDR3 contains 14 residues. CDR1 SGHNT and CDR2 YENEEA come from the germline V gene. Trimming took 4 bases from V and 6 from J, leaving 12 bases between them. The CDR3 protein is CASSSVGGPGELFF. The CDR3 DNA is TGTGCCAGCAGCTCAGTCGGGGGCCCCGGGGAGCTGTTTTTT.

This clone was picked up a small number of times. The DNA of the CDR3 is TGTGCCAGCAGCCCAGGGGGAAGTAGCAATCAGCCCCAGCATTTT. Amino acids: CASSPGGSSNQPQHF. The J gene is TRBJ1-5, the V gene TRBV11-3; 7 nucleotides line up with TRBD1. V lost 5 bases to trimming and J lost 0 bases; unmatched junction nucleotides: 4. The CDR3 is 15 amino acids. CDR1 is SGHNT, CDR2 YENEEA, per germline.

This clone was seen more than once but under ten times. The DNA for the CDR3 is TGTGCCAGCAGATACCAGGGTTTGGGCTCCTACGAGCAGTACTTC. It specifies CASRYQGLGSYEQYF. The chain employs TRBV7-6 and TRBJ2-7, with D possibly TRBD1 on 5 matching bases. The CDR3 sequence is 15 residues long. The germline V and J ends were trimmed by 6 bases and 0 bases, with 15 bases remaining between them. CDR1 SGHVS and CDR2 FNYEAQ come from the germline V gene.

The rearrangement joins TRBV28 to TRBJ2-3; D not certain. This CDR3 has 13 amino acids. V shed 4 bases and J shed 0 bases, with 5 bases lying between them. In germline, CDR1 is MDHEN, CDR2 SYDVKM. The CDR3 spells CASSSWSTDTQYF. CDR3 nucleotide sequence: TGTGCCAGCAGTTCGTGGAGCACAGATACGCAGTATTTT. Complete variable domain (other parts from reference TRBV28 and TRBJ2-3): DVKVTQSSRYLVKRTGEKVFLECVQDMDHENMFWYRQDPGLGLRLIYFSYDVKMKEKGDIPEGYSVSREKKERFSLILESASTNQTSMYLCASSSWSTDTQYFGPGTRLTVL.

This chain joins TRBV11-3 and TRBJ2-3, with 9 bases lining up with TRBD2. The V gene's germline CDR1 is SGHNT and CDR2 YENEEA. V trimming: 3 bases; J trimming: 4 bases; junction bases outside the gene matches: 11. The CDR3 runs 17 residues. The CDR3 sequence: CASSFLPAGGRADTQYF. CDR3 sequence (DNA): TGTGCCAGCAGCTTCCTCCCGGCGGGAGGGCGGGCAGATACGCAGTATTTT.

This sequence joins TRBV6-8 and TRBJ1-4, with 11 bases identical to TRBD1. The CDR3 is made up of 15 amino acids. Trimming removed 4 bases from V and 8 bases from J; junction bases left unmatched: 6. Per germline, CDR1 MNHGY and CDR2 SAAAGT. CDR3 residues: CASSFGQGAGEKLFF. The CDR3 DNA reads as TGTGCCAGCAGTTTTGGACAGGGGGCAGGGGAAAAACTGTTTTTT.

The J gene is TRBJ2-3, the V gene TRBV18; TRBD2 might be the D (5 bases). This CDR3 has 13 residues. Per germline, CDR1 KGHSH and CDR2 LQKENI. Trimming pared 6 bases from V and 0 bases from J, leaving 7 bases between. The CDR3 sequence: CASSRESTDTQYF. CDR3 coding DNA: TGTGCCAGCTCCCGGGAAAGCACAGATACGCAGTATTTT.

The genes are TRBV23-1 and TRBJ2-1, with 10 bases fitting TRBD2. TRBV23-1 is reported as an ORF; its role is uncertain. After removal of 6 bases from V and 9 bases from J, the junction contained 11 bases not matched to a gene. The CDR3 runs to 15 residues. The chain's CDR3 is CASSQGSGRRSEQFF. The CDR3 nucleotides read TGCGCCAGCAGCCAGGGTAGCGGGAGGCGGAGTGAGCAGTTCTTC.

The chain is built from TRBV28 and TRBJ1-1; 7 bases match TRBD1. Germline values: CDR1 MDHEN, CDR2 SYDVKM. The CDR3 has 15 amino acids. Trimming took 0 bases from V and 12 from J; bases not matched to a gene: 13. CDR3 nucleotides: TGTGCCAGCAGTTTATGGGGCACAGGGGTACTTGGTACTTTCTTT. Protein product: CASSLWGTGVLGTFF.

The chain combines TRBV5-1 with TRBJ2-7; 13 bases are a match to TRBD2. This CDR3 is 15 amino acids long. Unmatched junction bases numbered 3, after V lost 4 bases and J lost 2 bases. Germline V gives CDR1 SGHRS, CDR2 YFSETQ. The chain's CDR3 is CASSTGTSGAYEQYF. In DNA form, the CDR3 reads TGCGCCAGCAGCACGGGGACTAGCGGGGCCTACGAGCAGTACTTC.

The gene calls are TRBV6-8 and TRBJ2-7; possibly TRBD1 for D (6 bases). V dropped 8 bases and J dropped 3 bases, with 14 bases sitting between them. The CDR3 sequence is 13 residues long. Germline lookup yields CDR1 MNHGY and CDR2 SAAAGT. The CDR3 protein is CASVRQDNYEQYV. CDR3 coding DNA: TGTGCCAGCGTTAGACAGGACAACTACGAGCAGTACGTC.

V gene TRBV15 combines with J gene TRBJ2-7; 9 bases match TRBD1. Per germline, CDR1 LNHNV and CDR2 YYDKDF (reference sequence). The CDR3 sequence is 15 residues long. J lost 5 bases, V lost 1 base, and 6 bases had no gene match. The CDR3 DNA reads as TGTGCCACCAGCAGAGGAGGGACAGGGTCCAACGAGCAGTACTTC. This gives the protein CATSRGGTGSNEQYF. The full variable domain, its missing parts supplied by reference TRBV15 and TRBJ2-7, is DAMVIQNPRYQVTQFGKPVTLSCSQTLNHNVMYWYQQKSSQAPKLLFHYYDKDFNNEADTPDNFQSRRPNTSFCFLDIRSPGLGDTAMYLCATSRGGTGSNEQYFGPGTRLTVT.

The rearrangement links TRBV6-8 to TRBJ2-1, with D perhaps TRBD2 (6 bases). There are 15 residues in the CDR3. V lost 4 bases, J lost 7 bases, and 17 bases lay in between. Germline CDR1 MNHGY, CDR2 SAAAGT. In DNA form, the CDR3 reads TGTGCCAGCAGTTCCGCGGAGGGATTGAAGAATGAGCAGTTCTTC. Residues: CASSSAEGLKNEQFF.

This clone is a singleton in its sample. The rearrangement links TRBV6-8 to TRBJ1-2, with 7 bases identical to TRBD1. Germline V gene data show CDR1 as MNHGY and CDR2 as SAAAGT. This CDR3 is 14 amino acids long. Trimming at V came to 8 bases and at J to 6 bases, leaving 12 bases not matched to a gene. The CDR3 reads CASGKQGGGDGYTF. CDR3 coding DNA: TGTGCCAGCGGGAAGCAGGGGGGGGGCGATGGCTACACCTTC.

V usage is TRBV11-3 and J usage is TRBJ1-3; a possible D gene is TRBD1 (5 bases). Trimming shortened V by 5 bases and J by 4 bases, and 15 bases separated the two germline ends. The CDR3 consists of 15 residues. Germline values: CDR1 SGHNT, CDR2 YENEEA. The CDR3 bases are TGTGCCAGCAGCCCCTCCTGGGGACCCGGAAACACCATATATTTT. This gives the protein CASSPSWGPGNTIYF.

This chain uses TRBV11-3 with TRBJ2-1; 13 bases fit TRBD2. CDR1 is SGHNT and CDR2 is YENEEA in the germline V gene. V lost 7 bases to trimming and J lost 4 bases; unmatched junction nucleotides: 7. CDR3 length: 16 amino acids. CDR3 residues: CASTQTSGRGYNEQFF. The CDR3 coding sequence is TGTGCCAGCACCCAAACTAGCGGGAGGGGTTACAATGAGCAGTTCTTC.